The subject of this entry is one T cell receptor (beta chain). The assay was immunoSEQ multiplex PCR, and TCRdb's table has in-frame clones only and misses some. The sample has roughly 130,000 clones; over 85% are singletons. The data derive from a study of control samples from healthy donors and cancer patients. Germline V lookup: CDR1 MNHEY, CDR2 SVGEGT. This CDR3 contains 15 residues. Unmatched junction bases numbered 4, after V lost 6 bases and J lost 2 bases. This chain connects TRBV6-2 or TRBV6-3 to TRBJ2-1, with 10 bases fitting TRBD2. The sequencing sample was made of blood. The TCR originated in a man under 40 in good health. CDR3 sequence reads: CASSRTSGTYNEQFF. CDR3 in DNA: TGTGCCAGCAGCCGAACTAGCGGGACCTACAATGAGCAGTTCTTC.